This T cell receptor beta chain stems from a study of blood T cell repertoires in COVID-19. Study background: T cells, B-cell-depleted T cells, or PBMCs provided the cDNA or gDNA that served as material.

In the authors' methods: For nucleated cells, counts were estimated from reference gene primer amplification. Profiled with immunoSEQ multiplex PCR; TCRdb holds only in-frame clones, not every one. V and J calls and clone size are given by that table; D and trimming were obtained from the DNA. The profile covers tens of thousands of clones, with 92% appearing a single time and over 2% taken by the ten largest. CDR1 and CDR2 from the germline V gene are SGHRS and YFSETQ. The CDR3 has 12 amino acids. V shed 5 bases and J shed 1 base, with 6 bases lying between them. This clonotype was sampled from a man aged 45-60 years with active COVID-19. V is TRBV5-1 and J is TRBJ2-5; D not resolved. Sample: peripheral blood. The CDR3 protein is CASSQVQETQYF. CDR3 in DNA: TGCGCCAGCAGTCAGGTCCAAGAGACCCAGTACTTC. The full variable domain, completed using reference TRBV5-1 and TRBJ2-5, is KAGVTQTPRYLIKTRGQQVTLSCSPISGHRSVSWYQQTPGQGLQFLFEYFSETQRNKGNFPGRFSGRQFSNSRSEMNVSTLELGDSALYLCASSQVQETQYFGPGTRLLVL.